This entry is about one T cell receptor beta chain. Antigen specificity is unknown. Germline CDR1 and CDR2: LGHDT and YNNKEL (reference sequence). The CDR3 length is 15 residues. V shed 0 bases and J shed 7 bases, with 15 bases lying between them. This sample is drawn from a study of blood T cells in healthy people across ages. At the level of the study: When template switching was applied, about one barcoded beta molecule was captured per two T cells. Study-level findings and limits: With donor CMV status unknown, expanded clonotype changes were possibly confounded.

Combining a sample-barcoded 5' primer with a J-beta primer mix, a second PCR ran for about 7 to 11 cycles. Every cDNA molecule carried a tag from a template-switch adaptor bearing 12 random nucleotides. TCRdb re-called the 5' RACE reads with MiXCR, one entry per CDR3 protein. The sample includes around 650,000 distinct CDR3 sequences, roughly 32% seen only once; the top ten take over 15%. Isolation per sample recovered at least 6 million PBMCs. This receptor was taken from a woman aged 80 or older in good health. Specimen: blood. This sequence joins TRBV3-1 and TRBJ1-2; D is undetermined. DNA for the CDR3: TGTGCCAGCAGCCAAGAACGGATCAGCCTGGCTGGCTACACCTTC. Translated, it gives CASSQERISLAGYTF.